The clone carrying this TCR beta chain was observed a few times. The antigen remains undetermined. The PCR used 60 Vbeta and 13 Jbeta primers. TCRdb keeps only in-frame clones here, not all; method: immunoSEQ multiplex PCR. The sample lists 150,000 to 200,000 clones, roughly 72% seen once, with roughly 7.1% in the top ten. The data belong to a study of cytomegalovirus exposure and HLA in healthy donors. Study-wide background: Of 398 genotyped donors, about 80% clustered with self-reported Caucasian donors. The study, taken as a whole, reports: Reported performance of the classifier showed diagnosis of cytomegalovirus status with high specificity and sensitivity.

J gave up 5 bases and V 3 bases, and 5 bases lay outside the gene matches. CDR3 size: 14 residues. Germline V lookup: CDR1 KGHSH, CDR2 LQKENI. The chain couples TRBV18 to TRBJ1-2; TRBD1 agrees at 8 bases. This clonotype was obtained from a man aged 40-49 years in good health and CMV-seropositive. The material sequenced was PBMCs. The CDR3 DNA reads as TGTGCCAGCTCACCCCGGGACAGGACTTATGGCTACACCTTC. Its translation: CASSPRDRTYGYTF.